These T cell receptor beta chains were read from a single sample in a study of cytomegalovirus exposure and HLA in healthy donors. The table came from immunoSEQ multiplex PCR; TCRdb's copy has only in-frame clones and leaves some out. In the table there are some 130,000 clones, around three quarters of which are singletons. The sample was PBMCs. The receptors were gathered from a young man in good health. The CDR3 runs from the conserved cysteine through the conserved F or W. D genes are given only for firm matches. Clone size is not always given. Where it is, it says once, few, many or a class for expanded clones.

14	TRBV5-1	-	TRBJ2-7	-	CASSLSGYSYEQYF	TGCGCCAGCAGCTTGAGCGGGTACTCCTACGAGCAGTACTTC
15	TRBV7-9	-	TRBJ1-5	-	CASSPAGAIGQPQHF	TGTGCCAGCAGCCCGGCGGGGGCGATTGGTCAGCCCCAGCATTTT
16	TRBV6-5	-	TRBJ2-2	-	CASSYAAGANTGELFF	TGTGCCAGCAGTTACGCGGCAGGGGCGAACACCGGGGAGCTGTTTTTT
16	TRBV28	-	TRBJ2-2	TRBD1	CASSPLDRLNTGELFF	TGTGCCAGCAGTCCCCTGGACAGGTTGAACACCGGGGAGCTGTTTTTT
14	TRBV2	-	TRBJ1-5	TRBD1	CASSPQGPNQPQHF	TGTGCCAGCAGCCCACAGGGGCCGAATCAGCCCCAGCATTTT
13	TRBV6-5	-	TRBJ1-1	-	CASSYGQGTEAFF	TGTGCCAGCAGTTACGGGCAGGGGACTGAAGCTTTCTTT
13	TRBV18	-	TRBJ2-7	-	CASSPSGVYEQYF	TGTGCCAGCTCACCCTCCGGAGTCTACGAGCAGTACTTC
13	TRBV11-2	once	TRBJ1-1	-	CASSLSGKREAFF	TGTGCCAGCAGCTTATCGGGGAAGCGTGAAGCTTTCTTT
24	TRBV6-9	-	TRBJ1-5	-	CASSYWGVPGRRRSILEGDQPQHF	TGTGCCAGCAGTTATTGGGGGGTGCCAGGGAGAAGACGATCAATTTTAGAAGGGGATCAGCCCCAGCATTTT
14	TRBV7-9	-	TRBJ2-3	TRBD2	CASSLTSTTDTQYF	TGTGCCAGCAGCTTGACTAGCACCACAGATACGCAGTATTTT
16	TRBV11-3	-	TRBJ2-5	-	CASSLGLGRKEETQYF	TGTGCCAGCAGCTTAGGTCTAGGGAGGAAAGAAGAGACCCAGTACTTC
16	TRBV4-1	-	TRBJ2-5	TRBD1	CASSQPGTGRKETQYF	TGCGCCAGCAGCCAGCCCGGGACAGGGCGGAAAGAGACCCAGTACTTC
14	TRBV7-2	-	TRBJ1-2	TRBD1	CASSSTGVAYGYTF	TGTGCCAGCAGCTCGACAGGGGTTGCCTATGGCTACACCTTC
16	TRBV9	-	TRBJ2-5	TRBD2	CASSVDFAGARETQYF	TGTGCCAGCAGCGTAGATTTTGCGGGAGCAAGAGAGACCCAGTACTTC
14	TRBV15	-	TRBJ1-5	-	CATSEDSSNQPQHF	TGTGCCACCAGCGAGGACAGTAGCAATCAGCCCCAGCATTTT
16	TRBV7-9	-	TRBJ2-7	TRBD2	CASSATSGRSFYEQYF	TGTGCCAGCAGCGCTACTAGCGGGAGGTCCTTCTACGAGCAGTACTTC
14	TRBV29-1	-	TRBJ2-7	TRBD1	CSVEGGTGGYEQYF	TGCAGCGTTGAAGGGGGGACAGGGGGATACGAGCAGTACTTC
13	TRBV10-1	once	TRBJ2-1	-	CASSESLSNEQFF	TGCGCCAGCAGTGAGTCTTTGAGCAATGAGCAGTTCTTC
13	TRBV7-2	-	TRBJ2-1	-	CASSATLVNEQFF	TGTGCCAGCAGCGCCACTCTAGTGAATGAGCAGTTCTTC
12	TRBV29-1	-	TRBJ1-2	-	CSVDSRGRGYTF	TGCAGCGTTGATAGCAGGGGTAGAGGCTACACCTTC
14	TRBV11-3	once	TRBJ2-2	TRBD2	CASSWTSVPGELFF	TGTGCCAGCAGCTGGACTAGCGTACCCGGGGAGCTGTTTTTT
14	TRBV27	-	TRBJ2-1	TRBD1	CASSFGTEGNEQFF	TGTGCCAGCAGTTTTGGGACAGAAGGGAATGAGCAGTTCTTC
16	TRBV9	-	TRBJ1-2	-	CASSLRRRVGSYGYTF	TGTGCCAGCAGCCTCCGTCGCAGGGTCGGTTCTTATGGCTACACCTTC
14	TRBV14	-	TRBJ1-1	TRBD1	CASSLHPTGSEAFF	TGTGCCAGCAGCCTCCACCCGACAGGGTCTGAAGCTTTCTTT
17	TRBV19	-	TRBJ1-6	-	CASSPLARVSVDSPLHF	TGTGCCAGTAGTCCACTCGCTCGGGTCTCTGTCGACTCACCCCTCCACTTT
16	TRBV7-3	-	TRBJ2-1	TRBD2	CASSARTSKMVGEQFF	TGTGCCAGCAGCGCCCGGACTAGCAAAATGGTGGGGGAGCAGTTCTTC
15	TRBV4-1	-	TRBJ2-7	TRBD2	CASSSQPGLASEQYF	TGCGCCAGCAGCTCTCAGCCGGGACTAGCCTCCGAGCAGTACTTC
13	TRBV4-3	few	TRBJ1-1	TRBD1	CASSHDRVTEAFF	TGCGCCAGCAGCCATGACAGGGTCACTGAAGCTTTCTTT
15	TRBV5-4	few	TRBJ2-7	TRBD2	CASSFKTSGTYEQYF	TGTGCCAGCAGCTTCAAGACTAGCGGAACCTACGAGCAGTACTTC
12	TRBV11-3	-	TRBJ2-1	TRBD2	CASRLAGGEQFF	TGTGCCAGCAGACTAGCGGGAGGTGAGCAGTTCTTC
15	TRBV14	-	TRBJ2-7	TRBD2	CASSQGRTRQYEQYF	TGTGCCAGCAGCCAAGGGCGGACTAGACAATACGAGCAGTACTTC
12	TRBV18	-	TRBJ1-1	-	CASSQGSPEAFF	TGTGCCAGCTCACAGGGGTCCCCTGAAGCTTTCTTT
14	TRBV5-4	once	TRBJ2-7	TRBD2	CASSPTSGSTEQYF	TGTGCCAGCAGCCCGACTAGCGGGAGTACCGAGCAGTACTTC
16	TRBV14	once	TRBJ2-1	TRBD2	CASSRPYGLAYNEQFF	TGTGCCAGCAGCCGACCGTATGGACTAGCGTACAATGAGCAGTTCTTC
17	TRBV4-1	-	TRBJ2-2	TRBD2	CASSQEERERLTGELFF	TGCGCCAGCAGCCAAGAGGAGCGGGAGCGGCTCACCGGGGAGCTGTTTTTT
16	TRBV4-1	-	TRBJ2-5	-	CASSQDRGRDQETQYF	TGCGCCAGCAGCCAAGATAGGGGGAGAGACCAAGAGACCCAGTACTTC
14	TRBV27	-	TRBJ2-3	TRBD2	CASSTGLAGGTQYF	TGTGCCAGCAGCACGGGACTAGCAGGGGGTACGCAGTATTTT
14	TRBV18	-	TRBJ1-5	-	CASSPDSSNQPQHF	TGTGCCAGCTCACCGGACAGTAGCAATCAGCCCCAGCATTTT
14	TRBV18	few	TRBJ2-7	TRBD1	CASSPDRGSYEQYF	TGTGCCAGCTCTCCGGACAGGGGCTCCTACGAGCAGTACTTC
12	TRBV7-2	-	TRBJ2-7	-	CASSFPPSEQYF	TGTGCCAGCAGCTTCCCCCCCAGCGAGCAGTACTTC
15	TRBV7-9	few	TRBJ1-2	-	CASSLDETVNYGYTF	TGTGCCAGCAGCTTAGACGAGACAGTTAACTATGGCTACACCTTC
16	TRBV7-9	-	TRBJ2-3	-	CSSSLGRAGSTDTQYF	TGTTCCAGCAGCTTGGGACGAGCGGGTAGCACAGATACGCAGTATTTT
14	TRBV7-2	-	TRBJ1-1	-	CASSLDRANTEAFF	TGTGCCAGCAGCTTAGACAGAGCGAACACTGAAGCTTTCTTT
15	TRBV19	-	TRBJ1-5	-	CASSIVGGGFQPQHF	TGTGCCAGTAGTATCGTTGGCGGAGGGTTTCAGCCCCAGCATTTT
15	TRBV10-2	once	TRBJ1-5	-	CASSTGSRPNQPQHF	TGCGCCAGCAGTACAGGGAGCCGTCCCAATCAGCCCCAGCATTTT